The present TCR beta chain was sequenced within a study of blood T cell repertoires in COVID-19. For the study at large: Samples representing acute and convalescent COVID-19 were sourced from the United States, Italy and Spain. Sources were T cells, B-cell-depleted T cells, or PBMCs; the material itself was cDNA or gDNA.

The CDR3 covers 12 residues. CDR1 SGHTA and CDR2 FQGNSA come from the germline V gene. The ends were cut back, 5 bases at V and 6 bases at J, with 11 bases in the middle. Authors' analysis steps: Reference gene primer amplification in the assay estimated nucleated cell counts. Assay: immunoSEQ multiplex PCR; the TCRdb copy retains only in-frame clones and omits some. V and J calls and clone size are those listed in that table; D and trimming were worked out from the DNA. The profile shows about 82,000 clones, 65% to 85% of them singletons. In its sample, this clone was seen a few times. The V call is TRBV7-2, the J call TRBJ2-7; D remains ambiguous. The source material was peripheral blood. This receptor was obtained from a woman aged 60 to 75 with acute or convalescent COVID-19. CDR3 sequence (DNA): TGTGCCAGCAGCCCAACCACGGGCGAGCAGTACTTC. Its protein product is CASSPTTGEQYF.